Listed below are T cell receptor beta chains from one sample, sequenced in a study of blood T cell repertoires in COVID-19. The assay was immunoSEQ multiplex PCR, and TCRdb's table has in-frame clones only and misses some. The sample has 180,000 or so clones, about 91% seen once. The sequencing input was peripheral blood. The source of these receptors is a woman between 50 and 59 years old with acute or convalescent COVID-19. The CDR3 runs from the conserved cysteine through the conserved F or W. The D gene is left open where the match is weak. Part of the rows lack a size; the others show once, few, many or a class for expanded clones.

clone size	D gene	V gene	J gene	CDR3 DNA	CDR3 protein
NA	TRBD1	TRBV11-3	TRBJ1-2	TGTGCCAGCAGCTTCGCCGGACAGGGAGGGGGGTATGGCTACACCTTC	CASSFAGQGGGYGYTF
NA	NA	TRBV4-3	TRBJ1-1	TGCGCCAGCAGCCGCGCGGTATCGAACACTGAAGCTTTCTTT	CASSRAVSNTEAFF
NA	NA	TRBV9	TRBJ2-1	TGTGCCAGCAGCGTAGGGGAGTCCCTAATGGCCTACAATGAGCAGTTCTTC	CASSVGESLMAYNEQFF
NA	TRBD1	TRBV5-1	TRBJ2-2	TGCGCCAGCAGGCTCCACGACAGGGACACCGGGGAGCTGTTTTTT	CASRLHDRDTGELFF
NA	NA	TRBV6-2/TRBV6-3	TRBJ2-2	TGTGCCAGCAGTTACGCGGGGCGCGGGGAGCTGTTTTTT	CASSYAGRGELFF
NA	NA	TRBV15	TRBJ1-2	TGTGCCACCAGCCCAGACGGGAACTATGGCTACACCTTC	CATSPDGNYGYTF
NA	TRBD1	TRBV2	TRBJ2-6	TGTGCCAGCAGTTCAAGGACAGGGACTGGGGCCAACGTCCTGACTTTC	CASSSRTGTGANVLTF
NA	NA	TRBV2	TRBJ1-1	TGTGCCAGCAGTGGCGGCTCCCTTGCTTTCTTT	CASSGGSLAFF
medium-sized	TRBD1	TRBV5-1	TRBJ2-2	TGCGCCAGCAGCTTCAAAAAGACAGGGGGCAACACCGGGGAGCTGTTTTTT	CASSFKKTGGNTGELFF
NA	NA	TRBV2	TRBJ2-1	TGTGCCAGCAGTCTTGAGCGGATCTCCTACAATGAACAGTTCTTC	CASSLERISYNEQFF
NA	TRBD2	TRBV5-4	TRBJ2-3	TGTGCCAGCAGCGGGGGGACTAGCGGCAAACGTGGCACAGATACGCAGTATTTT	CASSGGTSGKRGTDTQYF
NA	NA	TRBV25-1	TRBJ1-1	TGTGCCAGCAGTGGGCAGACAGAAGGCTCTGAAGCTTTCTTT	CASSGQTEGSEAFF
NA	NA	TRBV6-5	TRBJ2-5	TGTGCCAGCAGTTACTCGGGAGGCGGGAACCAAGAGACCCAGTACTTC	CASSYSGGGNQETQYF
NA	NA	TRBV24-1	TRBJ1-1	TGTGCCACCAGTGATCAGGGCCTGCGGGCTTTCTTT	CATSDQGLRAFF
few	TRBD2	TRBV18	TRBJ2-2	TGTGCCAGCTCCCGGAACCTAGCGGCAAACACCGGGGAGCTGTTTTTT	CASSRNLAANTGELFF
NA	TRBD2	TRBV7-3	TRBJ2-3	TGTGCCAGCAGCCCACGACTAGCGGGGGGGCCGGATACGCAGTATTTT	CASSPRLAGGPDTQYF
NA	TRBD2	TRBV6-2/TRBV6-3	TRBJ2-7	TGTGCCAGCAGTTACCTCGGGACTAGCGGGATGTACGAGCAGTACTTC	CASSYLGTSGMYEQYF
NA	NA	TRBV7-9	TRBJ1-2	TGTGCCAGCAGCCCACAGGGTGGCTATGGCTACACCTTC	CASSPQGGYGYTF
NA	NA	TRBV10-1	TRBJ2-7	TGCGCCAGCTTTGACTGGCTTATCTACGAGCAGTACTTC	CASFDWLIYEQYF
NA	TRBD1	TRBV7-8	TRBJ1-2	TGTGCCAGCAGCTTACCACAGGGGTTGCGGGGCTACACCTTC	CASSLPQGLRGYTF
once	NA	TRBV7-9	TRBJ2-2	TGTGCCAGCAGCTTGCCGGCAGGGAGGTCCCTAATCACCGGGGAGCTGTTTTTT	CASSLPAGRSLITGELFF
NA	NA	TRBV9	TRBJ1-3	TGTGCCAGCAGCGTAGCTGCCAGGGGTTTTGGAAACACCATATATTTT	CASSVAARGFGNTIYF
once	NA	TRBV2	TRBJ1-5	TGTGCCAGCCAGGGGTCATACGGCAATCAGCCCCAGCATTTT	CASQGSYGNQPQHF
NA	NA	TRBV9	TRBJ2-6	TGTGCCAGCAGCAACCAGCGGTCCCCCTCTGGGGCCAACGTCCTGACTTTC	CASSNQRSPSGANVLTF
NA	NA	TRBV29-1	TRBJ2-1	TGCAGCGTTGTTTGGGGGCTCGGTTACAATGAGCAGTTCTTC	CSVVWGLGYNEQFF
NA	TRBD1	TRBV6-5	TRBJ1-1	TGTGCCAGCACCTCAGGACAGGGGATCACTGAAGCTTTCTTT	CASTSGQGITEAFF
NA	NA	TRBV21-1	TRBJ2-5	TGTGCCAGCAGCAAAGAAGGGGACAGGGTCAACCAAGAGACCCAGTACTTC	CASSKEGDRVNQETQYF
NA	NA	TRBV3-1/TRBV3-2	TRBJ1-2	TGTGCCAGCAGCCAAAGAGGGGGAAGTGGCTACACCTTC	CASSQRGGSGYTF
NA	TRBD2	TRBV6-5	TRBJ2-7	TGTGCCAGCAGTCGGACTAGCGGGAGGTCGGAGCAGTACTTC	CASSRTSGRSEQYF
few	TRBD1	TRBV6-2/TRBV6-3	TRBJ2-7	TGTGCCAGCAGTAAGTGGACAGGGACTTACGAGCAGTACTTC	CASSKWTGTYEQYF
NA	TRBD2	TRBV29-1	TRBJ2-1	TGCAGCGTCCTAGCGGGGTCCTTTGATGAGCAGTTCTTC	CSVLAGSFDEQFF
NA	TRBD2	TRBV5-1	TRBJ2-1	TGCGCCAGCAGCTGGGACCCTAGCGGGGGGGTCAATGAGCAGTTCTTC	CASSWDPSGGVNEQFF
NA	NA	TRBV6-5	TRBJ2-5	TGTGCCAGCAGTTACGGCCCCCTTAGGGGCGAGACCCAGTACTTC	CASSYGPLRGETQYF
NA	NA	TRBV3-1/TRBV3-2	TRBJ1-3	TGTGCCAGCAGCCAAGATCCAGGGATTGGAAACACCATATATTTT	CASSQDPGIGNTIYF
NA	NA	TRBV24-1	TRBJ1-2	TGTGCCACCAGTGACGCTGACAGGAGCTACACCTTC	CATSDADRSYTF
NA	NA	TRBV3-1/TRBV3-2	TRBJ1-4	TGTGCCAGCAGTGACAGTTCTAATGAAAAACTGTTTTTT	CASSDSSNEKLFF
once	NA	TRBV15	TRBJ1-2	TGTGCCACCAGGTTGTCGACAGGAGGAGAGGGAGGCTACACCTTC	CATRLSTGGEGGYTF
NA	NA	TRBV28	TRBJ1-1	TGTGCCAGCAGTACCTCCGACAGCCCCTTAAAGGGAGCTTTCTTT	CASSTSDSPLKGAFF
NA	NA	TRBV6-2/TRBV6-3	TRBJ2-7	TGTGCCAGCAGTCGGGACAACTCCTACGAGCAGTACTTC	CASSRDNSYEQYF
once	NA	TRBV6-2/TRBV6-3	TRBJ1-2	TGTGCCAGCAGTTACTCCCTAGGGAGGGGCTATGGCTACACCTTC	CASSYSLGRGYGYTF
NA	TRBD1	TRBV19	TRBJ1-3	TGTGCCAGTACGGGCCAGGGGCAGGGGGCGTCTGGAAACACCATATATTTT	CASTGQGQGASGNTIYF
NA	NA	TRBV4-2	TRBJ2-5	TGTGCCAGCAGCCAAGTCGTCGGTCGGGATTGGTTCGATTCCCAGTACTTC	CASSQVVGRDWFDSQYF
NA	NA	TRBV7-8	TRBJ1-6	TGTGCCAGCAGCTTGGTGACAGTTTATTCACCCCTCCACTTT	CASSLVTVYSPLHF
NA	TRBD1	TRBV7-9	TRBJ1-2	TGTGCCAGCAGCTGGACAGGCCTACTTAACTATGGCTACACCTTC	CASSWTGLLNYGYTF
NA	NA	TRBV5-1	TRBJ1-1	TGCGCCAGCAGCTTTTCCCCGAGTGAGGGAGAAGCTTTCTTT	CASSFSPSEGEAFF
NA	NA	TRBV6-6	TRBJ2-7	TGTGCCAGCAGCCGGGACTTTCTGGAGCAGTACTTC	CASSRDFLEQYF
NA	NA	TRBV28	TRBJ2-7	TGTGCCAGCAGTACGATCCGGGATACCCCCTACGAGCAGTACTTC	CASSTIRDTPYEQYF
NA	NA	TRBV2	TRBJ1-6	TGTGCCACTCGGGGCCGTCAGGGGACTTCACCCCTCCACTTT	CATRGRQGTSPLHF
NA	NA	TRBV6-5	TRBJ2-1	TGTGCCAGCAGGACAGGCACCTACAATGAGCAGTTCTTC	CASRTGTYNEQFF
NA	NA	TRBV11-2	TRBJ1-1	TGTGCCAGCAGCTTCTCGGACATTTCAGCTTTCTTT	CASSFSDISAFF
NA	TRBD2	TRBV19	TRBJ2-3	TGTGCCAGCAACAGCGGGAGTAGGGCACAGATAACGCAGTATTTT	CASNSGSRAQITQYF
NA	NA	TRBV24-1	TRBJ1-2	TGTGCCACCAGTGATAGAGGGCTCAGGAAGTCCGGTGGCTACACCTTC	CATSDRGLRKSGGYTF
NA	TRBD1	TRBV6-2/TRBV6-3	TRBJ2-5	TGTGCCAGCAGCCCGACAGGGGGCCGCCTCATAGGGAAGACCCAGTACTTC	CASSPTGGRLIGKTQYF
NA	NA	TRBV4-3	TRBJ1-1	TGCGCCAGCAGCCAAGTAGCAGGGGACACTGAAGCTTTCTTT	CASSQVAGDTEAFF
once	TRBD2	TRBV30	TRBJ2-1	TGTGCCTGGAGTAATTGGCTAGCGGGAGTGGATGAGCAGTTCTTC	CAWSNWLAGVDEQFF
medium-sized	TRBD2	TRBV7-9	TRBJ2-7	TGTGCCAGCAGGGAGGGACTAGAATACGAGCAGTACTTC	CASREGLEYEQYF
NA	NA	TRBV30	TRBJ2-5	TGTGCCTGGAGCCGACTGGGGGGAGTACAAGAGACCCAGTACTTC	CAWSRLGGVQETQYF